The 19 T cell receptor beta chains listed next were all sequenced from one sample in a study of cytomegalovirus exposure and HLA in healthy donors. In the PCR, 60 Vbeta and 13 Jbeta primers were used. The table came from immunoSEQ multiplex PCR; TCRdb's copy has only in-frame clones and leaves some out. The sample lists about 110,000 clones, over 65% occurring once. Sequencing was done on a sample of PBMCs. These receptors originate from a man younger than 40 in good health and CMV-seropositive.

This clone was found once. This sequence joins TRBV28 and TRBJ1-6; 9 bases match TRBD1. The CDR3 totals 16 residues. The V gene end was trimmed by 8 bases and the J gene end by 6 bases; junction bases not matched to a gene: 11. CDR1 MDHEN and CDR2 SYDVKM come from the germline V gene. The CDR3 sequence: CASLPTGGVANSPLHF. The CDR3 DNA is TGTGCCAGCTTACCTACAGGGGGCGTCGCTAATTCACCCCTCCACTTT.

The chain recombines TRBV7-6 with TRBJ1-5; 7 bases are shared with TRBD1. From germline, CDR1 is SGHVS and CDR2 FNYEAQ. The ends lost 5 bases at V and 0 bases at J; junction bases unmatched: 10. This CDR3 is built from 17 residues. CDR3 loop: CASSPSGQRISNQPQHF. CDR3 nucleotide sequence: TGTGCCAGCAGCCCATCGGGACAGAGAATTAGCAATCAGCCCCAGCATTTT.

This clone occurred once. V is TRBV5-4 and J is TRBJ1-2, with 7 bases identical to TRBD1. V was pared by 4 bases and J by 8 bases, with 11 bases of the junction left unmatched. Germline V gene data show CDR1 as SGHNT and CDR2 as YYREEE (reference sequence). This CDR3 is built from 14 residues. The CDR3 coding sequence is TGTGCCAGCAGCCCTGACAGGGCAGCATGGGGCTACACCTTC. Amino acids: CASSPDRAAWGYTF.

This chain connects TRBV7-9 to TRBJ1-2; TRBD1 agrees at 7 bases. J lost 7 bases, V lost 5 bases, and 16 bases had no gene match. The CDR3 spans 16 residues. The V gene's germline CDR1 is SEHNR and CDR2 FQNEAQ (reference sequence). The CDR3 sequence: CASSPQVGRGEFGYTF. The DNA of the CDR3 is TGTGCCAGCAGCCCCCAGGTGGGCAGGGGGGAATTTGGCTACACCTTC.

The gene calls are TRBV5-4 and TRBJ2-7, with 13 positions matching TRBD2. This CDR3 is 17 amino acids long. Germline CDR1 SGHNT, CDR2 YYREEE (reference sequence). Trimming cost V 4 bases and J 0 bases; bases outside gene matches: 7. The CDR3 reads CASSPRLAGGSSYEQYF. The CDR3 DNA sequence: TGTGCCAGCAGCCCTCGACTAGCGGGGGGCAGCTCCTACGAGCAGTACTTC.

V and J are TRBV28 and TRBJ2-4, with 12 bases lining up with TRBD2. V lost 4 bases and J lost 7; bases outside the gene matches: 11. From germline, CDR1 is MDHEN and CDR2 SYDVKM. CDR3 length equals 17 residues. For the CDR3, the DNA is TGTGCCAGCAGTTCCTTGGCTAGCGGGGGGGCCCGGAACATTCAGTACTTC. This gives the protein CASSSLASGGARNIQYF.

CDR3 loop: CASSPPRTGADEQFF. CDR3 DNA sequence: TGCGCCAGCAGTCCCCCTCGAACAGGGGCGGATGAGCAGTTCTTC. The chain has TRBV10-2 and TRBJ2-1; 7 nucleotides match TRBD1. Germline trimming cut 5 bases from V and 8 bases from J; bases unmatched to any gene: 12. Germline-derived CDR1 and CDR2 are WSHSY and SAAADI. The CDR3 sequence is 15 residues long.

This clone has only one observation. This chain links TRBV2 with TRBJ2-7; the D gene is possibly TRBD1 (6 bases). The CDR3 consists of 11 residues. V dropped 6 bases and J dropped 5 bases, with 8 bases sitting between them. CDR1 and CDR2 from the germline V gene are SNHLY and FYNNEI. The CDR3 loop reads CASRGAHEQYF. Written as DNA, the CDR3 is TGTGCCAGCAGGGGGGCCCACGAGCAGTACTTC.

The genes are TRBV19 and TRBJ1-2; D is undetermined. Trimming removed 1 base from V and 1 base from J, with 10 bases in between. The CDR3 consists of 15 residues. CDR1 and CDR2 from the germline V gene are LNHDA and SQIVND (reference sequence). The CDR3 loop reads CASSIGGQINYGYTF. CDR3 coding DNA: TGTGCCAGTAGTATAGGAGGGCAGATTAACTATGGCTACACCTTC.

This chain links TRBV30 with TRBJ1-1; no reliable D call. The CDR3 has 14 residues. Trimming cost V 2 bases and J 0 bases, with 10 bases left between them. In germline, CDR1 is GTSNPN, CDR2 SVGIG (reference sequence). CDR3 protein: CAWSPGAMNTEAFF. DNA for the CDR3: TGTGCCTGGAGTCCGGGAGCGATGAACACTGAAGCTTTCTTT.

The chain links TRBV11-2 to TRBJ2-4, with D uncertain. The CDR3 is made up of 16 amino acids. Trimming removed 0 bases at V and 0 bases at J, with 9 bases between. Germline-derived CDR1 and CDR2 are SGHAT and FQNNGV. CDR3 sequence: CASSLDSTAAKNIQYF. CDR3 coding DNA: TGTGCCAGCAGCTTAGATTCGACTGCAGCCAAAAACATTCAGTACTTC.

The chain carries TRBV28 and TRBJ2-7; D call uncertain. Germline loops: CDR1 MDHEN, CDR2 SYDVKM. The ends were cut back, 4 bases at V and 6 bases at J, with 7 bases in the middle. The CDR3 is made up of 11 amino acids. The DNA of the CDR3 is TGTGCCAGCAGTTCCCCTACCGAGCAGTACTTC. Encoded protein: CASSSPTEQYF. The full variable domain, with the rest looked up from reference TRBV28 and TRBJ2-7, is DVKVTQSSRYLVKRTGEKVFLECVQDMDHENMFWYRQDPGLGLRLIYFSYDVKMKEKGDIPEGYSVSREKKERFSLILESASTNQTSMYLCASSSPTEQYFGPGTRLTVT.

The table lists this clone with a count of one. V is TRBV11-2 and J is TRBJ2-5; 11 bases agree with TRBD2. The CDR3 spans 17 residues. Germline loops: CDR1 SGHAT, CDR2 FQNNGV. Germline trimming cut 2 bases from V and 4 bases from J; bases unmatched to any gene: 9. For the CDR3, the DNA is TGTGCCAGCAGCTTATTTGGTAGCGGGGGGGAACGAGAGACCCAGTACTTC. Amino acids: CASSLFGSGGERETQYF.

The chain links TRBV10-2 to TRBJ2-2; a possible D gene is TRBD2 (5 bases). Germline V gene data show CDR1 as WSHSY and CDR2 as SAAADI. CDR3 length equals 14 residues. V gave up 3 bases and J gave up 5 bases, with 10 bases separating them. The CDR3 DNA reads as TGCGCCAGCAGTGATGGAGGTTCGACCGGGGAGCTGTTTTTT. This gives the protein CASSDGGSTGELFF.

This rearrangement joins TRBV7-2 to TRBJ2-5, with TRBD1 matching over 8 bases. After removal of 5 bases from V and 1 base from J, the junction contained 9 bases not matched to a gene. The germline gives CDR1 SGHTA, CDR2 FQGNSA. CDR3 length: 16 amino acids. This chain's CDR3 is CASSDRGVGVQETQYF. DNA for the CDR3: TGTGCCAGCAGCGACAGGGGAGTAGGTGTCCAAGAGACCCAGTACTTC.

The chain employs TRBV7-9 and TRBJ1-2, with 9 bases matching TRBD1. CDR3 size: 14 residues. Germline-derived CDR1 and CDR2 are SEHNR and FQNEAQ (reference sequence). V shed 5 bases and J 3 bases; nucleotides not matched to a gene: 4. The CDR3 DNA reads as TGTGCCAGCAGCGCACAGGGGGCGTACTATGGCTACACCTTC. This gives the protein CASSAQGAYYGYTF.

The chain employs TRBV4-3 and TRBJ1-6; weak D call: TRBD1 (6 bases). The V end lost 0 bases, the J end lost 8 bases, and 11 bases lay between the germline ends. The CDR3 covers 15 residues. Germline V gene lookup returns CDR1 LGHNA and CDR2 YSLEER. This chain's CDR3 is CASSQDTGPDSPLHF. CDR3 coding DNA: TGCGCCAGCAGCCAAGATACAGGGCCAGATTCACCCCTCCACTTT.

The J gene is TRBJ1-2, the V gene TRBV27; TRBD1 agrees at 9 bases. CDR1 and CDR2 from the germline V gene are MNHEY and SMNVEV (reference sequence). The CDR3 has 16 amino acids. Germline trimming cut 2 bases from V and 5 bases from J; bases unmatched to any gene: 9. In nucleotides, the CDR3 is TGTGCCAGCAGTTTAGCCGGGACAGGGTTAAAGTATGGCTACACCTTC. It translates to CASSLAGTGLKYGYTF.

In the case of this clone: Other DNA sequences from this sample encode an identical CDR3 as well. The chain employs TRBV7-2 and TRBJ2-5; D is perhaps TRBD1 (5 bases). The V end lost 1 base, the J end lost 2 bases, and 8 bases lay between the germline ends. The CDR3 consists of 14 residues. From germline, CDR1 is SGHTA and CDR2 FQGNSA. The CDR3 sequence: CASSLGAGQETQYF. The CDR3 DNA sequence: TGTGCCAGCAGCTTAGGGGCAGGGCAAGAGACCCAGTACTTC.